This T cell receptor beta chain was found in a study of Graves' ophthalmopathy and Graves' hyperthyroidism. The authors amplified TCR beta CDR3 regions, and they did so from RNA transcripts for repertoire sequencing. Second-round multiplex PCR came after first-round RT-PCR with HTBI primers. Via MiXCR, TCRdb re-called the multiplex PCR reads, giving one row per CDR3 protein. The profile shows around 1,200,000 distinct CDR3 sequences, about 36% of them singletons. Germline V CDR1 and CDR2: SGHRS, YFSETQ. Trimming at V came to 4 bases and at J to 7 bases, leaving 11 bases not matched to a gene. This CDR3 region has 16 residues.

This sequence originates from an adult man with Graves' hyperthyroidism. The chain uses TRBV5-1 and TRBJ2-7; TRBD2 aligns across 13 bases. Specimen: peripheral blood or thyroid tissue (not recorded which). CDR3 DNA sequence: TGCGCCAGCAGCGGGACTAGCGGGGATTTTACCGGGGAGCAGTACTTC. It is translated as CASSGTSGDFTGEQYF.